Listed below are T cell receptor beta chains from one sample, sequenced in a study of blood T cell repertoires in COVID-19. Produced via immunoSEQ multiplex PCR; TCRdb's table is partial and in-frame only. Counted here are 6,000 or so clones, 84% occurring once; the ten biggest clones make up approximately 13%. The sequenced material came from peripheral blood. The receptors come from a human donor with active COVID-19. The donor label of this sample is uncertain. The CDR3 runs from the conserved cysteine through the conserved F or W. The order of the fields is clone size, V gene, D gene, J gene, CDR3 protein, CDR3 DNA. The D gene is left open where the match is weak. The size entry is marked missing in some rows and otherwise reads once, few, many or a size class.

clone size: NA; V gene: TRBV5-5; D gene: NA; J gene: TRBJ2-7; CDR3 protein: CASRDGHNSYEQYF; CDR3 DNA: TGTGCCAGCAGAGACGGACACAACTCCTACGAGCAGTACTTC
clone size: NA; V gene: TRBV19; D gene: TRBD1; J gene: TRBJ2-7; CDR3 protein: CASSMGTGTYEQYF; CDR3 DNA: TGTGCCAGTAGTATGGGGACAGGGACATACGAGCAGTACTTC
clone size: NA; V gene: TRBV6-5; D gene: TRBD1; J gene: TRBJ2-7; CDR3 protein: CASRRDSYTHYEQYF; CDR3 DNA: TGTGCCAGCAGGAGGGACAGCTACACGCACTACGAGCAGTACTTC
clone size: NA; V gene: TRBV28; D gene: NA; J gene: TRBJ2-3; CDR3 protein: CASSLGRGYTDTQYF; CDR3 DNA: TGTGCCAGCAGTTTGGGGCGCGGATACACAGATACGCAGTATTTT
clone size: few; V gene: TRBV6-6; D gene: TRBD1; J gene: TRBJ2-3; CDR3 protein: CASNRDRGTDTQYF; CDR3 DNA: TGTGCCAGCAACCGGGACAGGGGTACAGATACGCAGTATTTT
clone size: few; V gene: TRBV15; D gene: TRBD1; J gene: TRBJ2-7; CDR3 protein: CATSRTGTGPEQYF; CDR3 DNA: TGTGCCACCAGCCGTACCGGGACAGGGCCCGAGCAGTACTTC
clone size: NA; V gene: TRBV2; D gene: NA; J gene: TRBJ1-5; CDR3 protein: CASSEQARNQPQHF; CDR3 DNA: TGTGCCAGCAGTGAACAGGCACGCAATCAGCCCCAGCATTTT
clone size: NA; V gene: TRBV15; D gene: TRBD2; J gene: TRBJ2-2; CDR3 protein: CATSRDSSGNTGELFF; CDR3 DNA: TGTGCCACCAGCAGAGATTCTAGCGGGAACACCGGGGAGCTGTTTTTT
clone size: NA; V gene: TRBV3-1/TRBV3-2; D gene: NA; J gene: TRBJ1-1; CDR3 protein: CASSLGTEAFF; CDR3 DNA: TGTGCCAGCAGCCTTGGGACAGAAGCTTTCTTT
clone size: NA; V gene: TRBV14; D gene: TRBD2; J gene: TRBJ2-7; CDR3 protein: CASSQSGAGDSYEQYF; CDR3 DNA: TGTGCCAGCAGCCAATCCGGAGCGGGGGACTCCTACGAGCAGTACTTC
clone size: NA; V gene: TRBV7-2; D gene: NA; J gene: TRBJ1-1; CDR3 protein: CASSPGQRPRAFF; CDR3 DNA: TGTGCCAGCAGCCCCGGACAGCGGCCGCGTGCTTTCTTT
clone size: NA; V gene: TRBV9; D gene: NA; J gene: TRBJ2-2; CDR3 protein: CASSVELDTGELFF; CDR3 DNA: TGTGCCAGCAGCGTAGAGCTCGACACCGGGGAGCTGTTTTTT
clone size: NA; V gene: TRBV20-1; D gene: TRBD1; J gene: TRBJ1-2; CDR3 protein: CSASGTGSQINYGYTF; CDR3 DNA: TGCAGTGCTAGTGGGACAGGGAGCCAAATTAACTATGGCTACACCTTC
clone size: NA; V gene: TRBV30; D gene: NA; J gene: TRBJ1-6; CDR3 protein: CAWSDTRYSPLHF; CDR3 DNA: TGTGCCTGGAGTGACACCCGCTATTCACCCCTCCACTTT
clone size: NA; V gene: TRBV29-1; D gene: NA; J gene: TRBJ2-7; CDR3 protein: CSVGTTVYEQYF; CDR3 DNA: TGCAGCGTTGGGACTACCGTCTACGAGCAGTACTTC
clone size: once; V gene: TRBV7-7; D gene: NA; J gene: TRBJ2-5; CDR3 protein: CASSSKETQYF; CDR3 DNA: TGTGCTAGCAGCTCAAAAGAGACCCAGTACTTC
clone size: NA; V gene: TRBV28; D gene: TRBD1; J gene: TRBJ1-4; CDR3 protein: CASSSGRGREKLFF; CDR3 DNA: TGTGCCAGCAGTTCGGGCAGGGGGCGTGAAAAACTGTTTTTT
clone size: NA; V gene: TRBV19; D gene: NA; J gene: TRBJ1-1; CDR3 protein: CASSMPDISPEAFF; CDR3 DNA: TGTGCCAGTAGTATGCCGGACATTTCCCCTGAAGCTTTCTTT
clone size: once; V gene: TRBV28; D gene: TRBD1; J gene: TRBJ1-3; CDR3 protein: CASSSLGQGNTIYF; CDR3 DNA: TGTGCCAGCAGTTCCCTGGGACAGGGAAACACCATATATTTT
clone size: NA; V gene: TRBV6-2/TRBV6-3; D gene: NA; J gene: TRBJ2-1; CDR3 protein: CASSPDTDALGNEQFF; CDR3 DNA: TGTGCCAGCAGCCCTGACACCGATGCCTTGGGCAATGAGCAGTTCTTC
clone size: NA; V gene: TRBV10-3; D gene: NA; J gene: TRBJ2-5; CDR3 protein: CAIGSLGVETQYF; CDR3 DNA: TGTGCCATCGGTAGCCTAGGGGTGGAGACCCAGTACTTC
clone size: NA; V gene: TRBV2; D gene: NA; J gene: TRBJ2-1; CDR3 protein: CASSFLRGTYNEQFF; CDR3 DNA: TGTGCCAGCAGCTTTTTGAGGGGGACATACAATGAGCAGTTCTTC
clone size: NA; V gene: TRBV18; D gene: NA; J gene: TRBJ1-4; CDR3 protein: CASSPLTLPGKLFF; CDR3 DNA: TGTGCCAGCTCACCACTTACCCTGCCAGGGAAACTGTTTTTT
clone size: NA; V gene: TRBV18; D gene: TRBD2; J gene: TRBJ2-7; CDR3 protein: CASSPQAGAEQYF; CDR3 DNA: TGTGCCAGCTCACCACAAGCGGGAGCCGAGCAGTACTTC
clone size: NA; V gene: TRBV6-5; D gene: NA; J gene: TRBJ1-2; CDR3 protein: CASSYVSSYGYTF; CDR3 DNA: TGTGCCAGCAGTTATGTCAGTTCCTATGGCTACACCTTC
clone size: NA; V gene: TRBV7-6; D gene: TRBD2; J gene: TRBJ2-3; CDR3 protein: CASSRGSGRATDTQYF; CDR3 DNA: TGTGCCAGCAGCCGCGGAAGCGGGAGGGCCACAGATACGCAGTATTTT
clone size: once; V gene: TRBV28; D gene: NA; J gene: TRBJ2-5; CDR3 protein: CASSRTVSVQETQYF; CDR3 DNA: TGTGCCAGCAGTAGGACAGTCTCCGTACAAGAGACCCAGTACTTC
clone size: NA; V gene: TRBV25-1; D gene: NA; J gene: TRBJ2-1; CDR3 protein: CASSEYRSTNEQFF; CDR3 DNA: TGTGCCAGCAGTGAATATCGATCAACAAATGAGCAGTTCTTC
clone size: NA; V gene: TRBV2; D gene: TRBD1; J gene: TRBJ1-5; CDR3 protein: CASSSGTGAVLNQPQHF; CDR3 DNA: TGTGCCAGCAGTTCCGGGACAGGGGCCGTTCTCAATCAGCCCCAGCATTTT
clone size: NA; V gene: TRBV18; D gene: NA; J gene: TRBJ1-1; CDR3 protein: CASSPEGVMNTEAFF; CDR3 DNA: TGTGCCAGCTCACCCGAGGGGGTGATGAACACTGAAGCTTTCTTT
clone size: NA; V gene: TRBV27; D gene: TRBD1; J gene: TRBJ2-7; CDR3 protein: CASSLAGQGGGYEQYF; CDR3 DNA: TGTGCCAGCAGTTTAGCTGGACAGGGAGGTGGGTACGAGCAGTACTTC
clone size: once; V gene: TRBV29-1; D gene: TRBD1; J gene: TRBJ2-3; CDR3 protein: CSAGQGGTDTQYF; CDR3 DNA: TGCAGCGCGGGACAGGGTGGCACAGATACGCAGTATTTT
clone size: NA; V gene: TRBV19; D gene: NA; J gene: TRBJ2-5; CDR3 protein: CASSGVTGWEETQYF; CDR3 DNA: TGTGCCAGTAGTGGAGTAACAGGGTGGGAGGAGACCCAGTACTTC
clone size: NA; V gene: TRBV5-5; D gene: TRBD2; J gene: TRBJ2-7; CDR3 protein: CASSFAGTTAYEQYF; CDR3 DNA: TGTGCCAGCAGCTTCGCCGGGACTACCGCCTACGAGCAGTACTTC
clone size: NA; V gene: TRBV9; D gene: TRBD2; J gene: TRBJ2-6; CDR3 protein: CASSAPTGGAFSGANVLTF; CDR3 DNA: TGTGCCAGCAGCGCCCCAACGGGAGGGGCTTTCTCTGGGGCCAACGTCCTGACTTTC
clone size: NA; V gene: TRBV28; D gene: NA; J gene: TRBJ1-5; CDR3 protein: CASSPQGLTDPPQHF; CDR3 DNA: TGTGCCAGCAGCCCACAGGGTTTGACTGATCCTCCCCAGCATTTT
clone size: NA; V gene: TRBV6-1; D gene: NA; J gene: TRBJ2-4; CDR3 protein: CASSEPDKLAKNIQYF; CDR3 DNA: TGTGCCAGCAGTGAACCGGACAAGCTAGCCAAAAACATTCAGTACTTC
clone size: NA; V gene: TRBV25-1; D gene: TRBD1; J gene: TRBJ2-7; CDR3 protein: CASTRTGGLYF; CDR3 DNA: TGTGCCAGCACGCGGACAGGGGGCTTGTACTTC
clone size: medium-sized; V gene: TRBV29-1; D gene: TRBD1; J gene: TRBJ2-7; CDR3 protein: CSASGGGYEQYF; CDR3 DNA: TGCAGCGCGTCAGGGGGCGGCTACGAGCAGTACTTC
clone size: NA; V gene: TRBV5-1; D gene: NA; J gene: TRBJ2-3; CDR3 protein: CASSLGSVGTDTQYF; CDR3 DNA: TGCGCCAGCAGCCTAGGTAGCGTCGGCACAGATACGCAGTATTTT
clone size: NA; V gene: TRBV20-1; D gene: TRBD2; J gene: TRBJ2-1; CDR3 protein: CSASGLAGVPFPDEQFF; CDR3 DNA: TGCAGTGCTAGTGGACTAGCGGGAGTACCCTTCCCCGATGAGCAGTTCTTC
clone size: NA; V gene: TRBV19; D gene: NA; J gene: TRBJ1-2; CDR3 protein: CASTTESYGYTF; CDR3 DNA: TGTGCCAGTACGACAGAATCCTATGGCTACACCTTC
clone size: NA; V gene: TRBV19; D gene: TRBD1; J gene: TRBJ1-6; CDR3 protein: CASRPGQTYNSPLHF; CDR3 DNA: TGTGCCAGTAGGCCGGGACAGACTTATAATTCACCCCTCCACTTT
clone size: NA; V gene: TRBV18; D gene: NA; J gene: TRBJ2-7; CDR3 protein: CASSPFGNYEQYF; CDR3 DNA: TGTGCCAGCTCACCCTTCGGGAACTACGAGCAGTACTTC
clone size: NA; V gene: TRBV14; D gene: TRBD1; J gene: TRBJ2-7; CDR3 protein: CASSPKIGQAAVYEQYF; CDR3 DNA: TGTGCCAGCAGCCCCAAAATCGGACAGGCCGCAGTCTACGAGCAGTACTTC
clone size: NA; V gene: TRBV6-1; D gene: NA; J gene: TRBJ2-7; CDR3 protein: CASSDRGYEQYF; CDR3 DNA: TGTGCCAGCAGTGACAGGGGCTACGAGCAGTACTTC
clone size: NA; V gene: TRBV5-8; D gene: TRBD1; J gene: TRBJ2-7; CDR3 protein: CASSLWWTGAYEQYF; CDR3 DNA: TGTGCCAGCAGCTTGTGGTGGACAGGGGCCTACGAGCAGTACTTC
clone size: few; V gene: TRBV7-8; D gene: NA; J gene: TRBJ2-7; CDR3 protein: CASSLSGGPYEQYF; CDR3 DNA: TGTGCCAGCAGCTTATCCGGGGGGCCCTACGAGCAGTACTTC
clone size: NA; V gene: TRBV24-1; D gene: TRBD1; J gene: TRBJ2-5; CDR3 protein: CATSDWSTGEETQYF; CDR3 DNA: TGTGCCACCAGTGATTGGTCGACAGGGGAAGAGACCCAGTACTTC
clone size: NA; V gene: TRBV19; D gene: NA; J gene: TRBJ1-1; CDR3 protein: CATAAAPNTEAFF; CDR3 DNA: TGTGCCACGGCGGCGGCCCCGAACACTGAAGCTTTCTTT
clone size: few; V gene: TRBV30; D gene: NA; J gene: TRBJ2-7; CDR3 protein: CAWSDGQTGLSYMSSYEQYF; CDR3 DNA: TGTGCCTGGAGCGACGGACAGACAGGACTGTCCTATATGAGCTCCTACGAGCAGTACTTC
clone size: NA; V gene: TRBV5-6; D gene: TRBD2; J gene: TRBJ2-7; CDR3 protein: CASRLAGTYEQYF; CDR3 DNA: TGTGCCAGCAGGTTAGCGGGGACCTACGAGCAGTACTTC
clone size: once; V gene: TRBV5-1; D gene: TRBD2; J gene: TRBJ2-3; CDR3 protein: CASSRGASGRGDTQYF; CDR3 DNA: TGCGCCAGCAGCCGGGGGGCTAGCGGGAGGGGAGATACGCAGTATTTT
clone size: NA; V gene: TRBV6-2/TRBV6-3; D gene: NA; J gene: TRBJ1-2; CDR3 protein: CASSYSYGPGGYTF; CDR3 DNA: TGTGCCAGCAGTTACTCGTATGGGCCGGGAGGCTACACCTTC
clone size: NA; V gene: TRBV14; D gene: TRBD1; J gene: TRBJ2-7; CDR3 protein: CASSQGTGGSYEQYF; CDR3 DNA: TGTGCCAGCAGCCAAGGGACAGGGGGCTCCTACGAGCAGTACTTC
clone size: NA; V gene: TRBV12-5; D gene: TRBD1; J gene: TRBJ2-1; CDR3 protein: CASGLGHKQGATYNEQFF; CDR3 DNA: TGTGCTAGTGGTTTGGGACACAAACAGGGGGCGACCTACAATGAGCAGTTCTTC
clone size: NA; V gene: TRBV5-4; D gene: TRBD2; J gene: TRBJ2-1; CDR3 protein: CASSPGLAANNEQFF; CDR3 DNA: TGTGCCAGCAGCCCGGGACTAGCGGCAAACAATGAGCAGTTCTTC